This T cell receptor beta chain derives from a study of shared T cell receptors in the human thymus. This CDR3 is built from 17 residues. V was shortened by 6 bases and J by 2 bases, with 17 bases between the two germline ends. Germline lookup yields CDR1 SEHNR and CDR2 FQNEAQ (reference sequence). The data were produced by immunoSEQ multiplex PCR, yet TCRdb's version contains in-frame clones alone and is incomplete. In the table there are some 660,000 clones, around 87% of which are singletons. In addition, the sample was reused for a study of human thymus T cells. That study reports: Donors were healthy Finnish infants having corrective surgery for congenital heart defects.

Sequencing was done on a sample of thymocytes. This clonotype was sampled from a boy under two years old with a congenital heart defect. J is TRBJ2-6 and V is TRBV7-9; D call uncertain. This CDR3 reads CASSSPVGWTGANVLTF. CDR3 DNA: TGTGCCAGCAGTTCCCCGGTCGGGTGGACTGGGGCCAACGTCCTGACTTTC.